The 31 T cell receptor beta chains presented below share a single source sample, sequenced in a study of graft-versus-host responses after intestinal transplantation. Which antigens these TCRs recognize remains unknown. Profiling relied on immunoSEQ multiplex PCR, and the TCRdb table lists in-frame clones only, not all of them. This table has over 70,000 clones, nearly 90% appearing once. Sequenced here: unstimulated CD8+ T cells sorted from spleen or lymph node cells, sampled before transplant. The source of these receptors is a human donor who was the organ donor for an intestinal transplant.

This chain uses TRBV27 with TRBJ2-7, with a weak D call TRBD2 (5 bases). With 5 bases removed from V and 6 bases from J, the gap between germline ends came to 17 bases. The CDR3 totals 14 residues. The V gene's germline CDR1 is MNHEY and CDR2 SMNVEV (reference sequence). CDR3 in amino acids: CASSPGPRDGEQYV. The CDR3 DNA reads TGTGCCAGCAGTCCCGGGCCCCGGGATGGCGAGCAGTACGTC.

The chain has TRBV6-1 and TRBJ2-2, with D perhaps TRBD2 (5 bases). V lost 8 bases and J lost 0, with 7 bases in between. The CDR3 has 13 amino acids. Germline-derived CDR1 and CDR2 are MNHNS and SASEGT. Here the CDR3 DNA reads TGTGCCAGCTCGGGGACGAACACCGGGGAGCTGTTTTTT. Protein sequence: CASSGTNTGELFF.

This rearrangement joins TRBV9 to TRBJ1-2; D call uncertain. CDR3 length: 20 amino acids. V dropped 0 bases and J dropped 0 bases, with 24 bases sitting between them. Germline V gives CDR1 SGDLS, CDR2 YYNGEE. DNA for the CDR3: TGTGCCAGCAGCGTAGCTACGGCCCGGCCCCATGATGAGGCTAACTATGGCTACACCTTC. It codes for CASSVATARPHDEANYGYTF.

The chain combines TRBV6-5 with TRBJ2-2, with D possibly being TRBD2 (6 bases). This CDR3 has 14 amino acids. Germline values: CDR1 MNHEY, CDR2 SVGAGI. V was shortened by 4 bases and J by 2 bases, with 8 bases between the two germline ends. The CDR3 sequence is CASSLGLNTGELFF. Written as DNA, the CDR3 is TGTGCCAGCAGTTTGGGACTCAACACCGGGGAGCTGTTTTTT.

The chain has TRBV4-2 and TRBJ2-5; maybe TRBD2 (7 bases). Trimming took off 0 bases at V and 5 bases at J, with 25 bases between the two ends. CDR3 length: 19 residues. The V gene's germline CDR1 is LGHNA and CDR2 YNFKEQ. The CDR3: CASSQDPLIKLGGRETQYF. The CDR3, as DNA: TGTGCCAGCAGCCAAGATCCCCTGATCAAGCTCGGGGGGCGTGAGACCCAGTACTTC.

In the case of this clone: Other nucleotide sequences in the sample specify the same CDR3. V gene TRBV28 combines with J gene TRBJ2-6; D gene uncertain. The V end lost 0 bases, the J end lost 1 base, and 4 bases lay between the germline ends. Germline assignment: CDR1 MDHEN and CDR2 SYDVKM. The CDR3 loop spans 15 amino acids. The DNA for the CDR3 is TGTGCCAGCAGTTTATGGAGTTCTGGGGCCAACGTCCTGACTTTC. It codes for CASSLWSSGANVLTF.

The count of this clone is one. This rearrangement joins TRBV7-9 to TRBJ2-5, with D possibly TRBD1 on 6 matching bases. The CDR3 has 15 residues. Germline CDR1 SEHNR, CDR2 FQNEAQ (reference sequence). Trimming took 5 bases from V and 1 from J, leaving 14 bases between them. CDR3 loop: CASSRETGGQETQYF. The CDR3 region has the DNA TGTGCCAGCAGCCGAGAGACAGGAGGCCAAGAGACCCAGTACTTC.

This clone was picked up one time. J is TRBJ1-1 and V is TRBV10-1; 7 nucleotides align to TRBD1. The CDR3 runs 13 residues. J lost 1 base, V lost 8 bases, and 4 bases had no gene match. CDR1 is WNHNN, CDR2 SYGVQD, per germline (reference sequence). The CDR3 nucleotides read TGCGCCAGCGGACAGGACTGGAACACTGAAGCTTTCTTT. Its translation: CASGQDWNTEAFF.

CDR3 sequence (DNA): TGCGCCAGCAGCTTACTAGCGGGGGGGGATACGCAGTATTTT. Its protein product is CASSLLAGGDTQYF. The gene calls are TRBV5-1 and TRBJ2-3, with 13 bases lining up with TRBD2. Germline V gene data show CDR1 as SGHRS and CDR2 as YFSETQ. Losses at the gene ends were 2 bases for V and 6 bases for J; bases not matched to a gene: 0. This CDR3 region has 14 residues. Complete variable domain (other parts from reference TRBV5-1 and TRBJ2-3): KAGVTQTPRYLIKTRGQQVTLSCSPISGHRSVSWYQQTPGQGLQFLFEYFSETQRNKGNFPGRFSGRQFSNSRSEMNVSTLELGDSALYLCASSLLAGGDTQYFGPGTRLTVL.

The J gene is TRBJ2-1, the V gene TRBV25-1, with D maybe TRBD2 (6 bases). Germline V lookup: CDR1 MGHDK, CDR2 SYGVNS. This CDR3 has 16 amino acids. V lost 2 bases and J 2 bases, leaving 13 bases between the germline ends. The CDR3 bases are TGTGCCAGCAGTGAAATAATCGGGACTGCCTACAATGAGCAGTTCTTC. This translates into CASSEIIGTAYNEQFF.

This chain links TRBV10-3 with TRBJ2-2; 12 bases line up with TRBD2. J gave up 4 bases and V 3 bases, and 9 bases lay outside the gene matches. CDR1 is ENHRY, CDR2 SYGVKD, per germline. CDR3 size: 18 residues. The CDR3 is CAISDWLAGGHGTGELFF. DNA of the CDR3: TGTGCCATCAGTGATTGGCTAGCGGGGGGGCACGGCACCGGGGAGCTGTTTTTT.

CDR3 protein: CASSKFLGLSYEQYV. CDR3 in DNA: TGTGCCAGTAGCAAATTCCTAGGTCTGTCCTACGAGCAGTACGTC. The genes are TRBV19 and TRBJ2-7, with D unresolved. V gave up 6 bases and J gave up 1 base, with 16 bases separating them. This CDR3 has 15 residues. CDR1 and CDR2 from the germline V gene are LNHDA and SQIVND (reference sequence).

V usage is TRBV15 and J usage is TRBJ2-1; possible D gene TRBD2, 5 bases. The ends were cut back, 3 bases at V and 3 bases at J, with 9 bases in the middle. This CDR3 has 14 residues. Germline values: CDR1 LNHNV, CDR2 YYDKDF (reference sequence). The CDR3 coding sequence is TGTGCCACCAGCAGGCGCCGGGACTACAATGAGCAGTTCTTC. Its protein product is CATSRRRDYNEQFF.

The J gene is TRBJ2-1, the V gene TRBV19; 7 bases are shared with TRBD2. The CDR3 length is 17 residues. From germline, CDR1 is LNHDA and CDR2 SQIVND (reference sequence). The V and J ends lost 9 bases and 0 bases, in that order; junction bases with no gene match: 14. The CDR3 nucleotides are TGTGCCAGCCGATGGGGCATGCGGGGGAACTCCTACAATGAGCAGTTCTTC. Amino acids: CASRWGMRGNSYNEQFF.

This chain connects TRBV6-1 to TRBJ2-7, with 9 bases that match TRBD2. Unmatched junction bases numbered 11, after V lost 8 bases and J lost 6 bases. The CDR3 runs to 14 residues. CDR1 is MNHNS, CDR2 SASEGT, per germline. The CDR3 coding sequence is TGTGCCAGCTCGGGTAGCGGGGGAATTAGCGAGCAGTACGTC. It specifies CASSGSGGISEQYV.

The chain employs TRBV6-1 and TRBJ1-5; D perhaps matches TRBD1 (6 bases). The CDR3 runs 15 residues. Trimming shortened V by 0 bases and J by 4 bases, and 10 bases separated the two germline ends. Germline assignment: CDR1 MNHNS and CDR2 SASEGT. CDR3 DNA sequence: TGTGCCAGCAGTGAAGCAACAGGGTGGAATCAGCCCCAGCATTTT. Encoded protein: CASSEATGWNQPQHF.

The chain combines TRBV7-2 with TRBJ1-2; D not certain. Germline lookup yields CDR1 SGHTA and CDR2 FQGNSA. The CDR3 extends over 16 amino acids. Trimming pared 4 bases from V and 6 bases from J, leaving 21 bases between. The CDR3 sequence is CASSSYGSASGHGYTF. The CDR3 nucleotides read TGTGCCAGCAGCTCCTACGGCAGTGCCTCGGGTCATGGCTACACCTTC.

This chain links TRBV19 with TRBJ1-2; no clear D gene. This CDR3 has 12 residues. Trimming shortened V by 5 bases and J by 6 bases, and 10 bases separated the two germline ends. Per germline, CDR1 LNHDA and CDR2 SQIVND (reference sequence). In DNA, the CDR3 is TGTGCCAGTAGTCTCTACTCGGATGGCTACACCTTC. Translating it yields CASSLYSDGYTF.

This chain uses TRBV5-1 with TRBJ1-1; unclear D gene. Germline CDR1 is SGHRS and CDR2 is YFSETQ. The CDR3 contains 14 residues. The ends were cut back, 0 bases at V and 4 bases at J, with 10 bases in the middle. The CDR3 nucleotides read TGCGCCAGCAGCTTGGTCGGGGTGAGCACTGAAGCTTTCTTT. It translates to CASSLVGVSTEAFF. The full variable domain, rest sourced from reference TRBV5-1 and TRBJ1-1, is KAGVTQTPRYLIKTRGQQVTLSCSPISGHRSVSWYQQTPGQGLQFLFEYFSETQRNKGNFPGRFSGRQFSNSRSEMNVSTLELGDSALYLCASSLVGVSTEAFFGQGTRLTVV.

The CDR3 coding sequence is TGTGCCAGTAGTATTAGGCGCATAGGGAGAGGCTACACCTTC. The encoded protein is CASSIRRIGRGYTF. The chain carries TRBV19 and TRBJ1-2, with D unresolved. V was pared by 3 bases and J by 8 bases, with 16 bases between. In germline, CDR1 is LNHDA, CDR2 SQIVND (reference sequence). This CDR3 region has 14 residues. Combining the CDR3 with reference TRBV19 and TRBJ1-2 gives the whole variable domain DGGITQSPKYLFRKEGQNVTLSCEQNLNHDAMYWYRQDPGQGLRLIYYSQIVNDFQKGDIAEGYSVSREKKESFPLTVTSAQKNPTAFYLCASSIRRIGRGYTFGSGTRLTVV.

The chain has TRBV7-9 and TRBJ1-2, with TRBD1 matching 9 bases. The V gene's germline CDR1 is SEHNR and CDR2 FQNEAQ (reference sequence). J lost 7 bases, V lost 5 bases, and 5 bases had no gene match. The CDR3 has 13 amino acids. The CDR3 nucleotides read TGTGCCAGCAGCCTCGGGACAGGGTTTGGCTACACCTTC. This gives the protein CASSLGTGFGYTF.

The chain couples TRBV5-6 to TRBJ2-1; 8 positions agree with TRBD1. Germline trimming cut 0 bases from V and 5 bases from J; bases unmatched to any gene: 7. This CDR3 region has 16 residues. Germline values: CDR1 SGHDT, CDR2 YYEEEE. CDR3 in amino acids: CASSLVGQGFHNEQFF. CDR3 in DNA: TGTGCCAGCAGCTTGGTCGGACAGGGCTTCCACAATGAGCAGTTCTTC.

This clone has only a few counts. The chain links TRBV10-3 to TRBJ1-1, with D unresolved. The CDR3 contains 17 residues. V was pared by 3 bases and J by 3 bases, with 20 bases between. The germline V gene has CDR1 ENHRY and CDR2 SYGVKD. CDR3 residues: CAISELLADSKDTEAFF. The CDR3 coding sequence is TGTGCCATCAGTGAACTGTTGGCAGACTCCAAAGACACTGAAGCTTTCTTT.

The genes are TRBV18 and TRBJ1-2; TRBD1 matches 7 bases. Germline V gene data show CDR1 as KGHSH and CDR2 as LQKENI. This CDR3 is built from 16 residues. The J segment lost 4 bases and the V segment lost 0 bases, leaving 8 bases of the junction unmatched. The CDR3 DNA reads TGTGCCAGCTCACCACCCTCAGGGACAGACCTCTATGGCTACACCTTC. Its translation is CASSPPSGTDLYGYTF.

The gene calls are TRBV27 and TRBJ2-5; TRBD1 is a possible D gene (6 bases). The CDR3 extends over 15 amino acids. Germline V gene lookup returns CDR1 MNHEY and CDR2 SMNVEV (reference sequence). Trimming pared 5 bases from V and 1 base from J, leaving 14 bases between. The CDR3 DNA reads TGTGCCAGCAGTCCGGCGCCAGGGGTCCAAGAGACCCAGTACTTC. It yields the protein CASSPAPGVQETQYF.

The rearrangement uses TRBV4-3 and TRBJ1-4, with D perhaps TRBD1 (6 bases). The CDR3 extends over 15 amino acids. Deletions cut 1 base from V and 6 bases from J, with 12 bases between. The germline V gene has CDR1 LGHNA and CDR2 YSLEER. CDR3 region: CASSQVTGYDEKLFF. The CDR3 DNA reads as TGCGCCAGCAGCCAAGTGACAGGATACGATGAAAAACTGTTTTTT.

This chain links TRBV5-1 with TRBJ1-3; TRBD1 is a possible D gene (5 bases). Trimming cost V 0 bases and J 0 bases, with 10 bases left between them. The CDR3 totals 16 residues. Germline V CDR1 and CDR2: SGHRS, YFSETQ. CDR3 in amino acids: CASSLGQGRSGNTIYF. The DNA of the CDR3 is TGCGCCAGCAGCTTGGGGCAGGGCCGCTCTGGAAACACCATATATTTT.

The chain links TRBV4-2 to TRBJ1-2; TRBD1 agrees at 8 bases. The germline V gene has CDR1 LGHNA and CDR2 YNFKEQ. The CDR3 length is 16 residues. Unmatched junction bases numbered 8, after V lost 0 bases and J lost 5 bases. The CDR3 loop is CASSQEAGGYSYGYTF. CDR3 DNA: TGTGCCAGCAGCCAAGAAGCAGGGGGCTACTCTTATGGCTACACCTTC.

CDR3 loop: CASSSGKEAFF. Here the CDR3 DNA reads TGTGCCAGCAGTTCGGGGAAGGAGGCTTTCTTT. V gene TRBV7-6 combines with J gene TRBJ1-1; D is unclear. V dropped 6 bases and J dropped 11 bases, with 13 bases sitting between them. Germline V gene sequence: CDR1 SGHVS, CDR2 FNYEAQ. This CDR3 has 11 residues.

The chain is built from TRBV19 and TRBJ2-1; 10 nucleotides line up with TRBD2. CDR1 and CDR2 from the germline V gene are LNHDA and SQIVND (reference sequence). The length of the CDR3 is 15 residues. The junction had 1 base not matched to a gene; V was cut back by 2 bases and J by 3 bases. CDR3 nucleotide sequence: TGTGCCAGTAGTATACTAGCGGGAGACTACAATGAGCAGTTCTTC. Its protein product is CASSILAGDYNEQFF.

The chain joins TRBV7-9 to TRBJ2-2; 8 positions agree with TRBD1. The CDR3 has 17 residues. V lost 4 bases to trimming and J lost 1 base; unmatched junction nucleotides: 8. Looked up from germline, CDR1 is SEHNR and CDR2 is FQNEAQ (reference sequence). The CDR3 protein is CASSSHPGTGNTGELFF. The CDR3 DNA reads as TGTGCCAGCAGCTCCCACCCCGGGACAGGGAACACCGGGGAGCTGTTTTTT.